Shown below are 5 T cell receptor beta chains from a single sample sequenced in a study of shared clonotypes between healthy human individuals. Only in-frame clones appear in the TCRdb table, and some are missing; sequencing was by immunoSEQ multiplex PCR. The sample contains 2 million to 3 million clones, approximately 94% of which appear only once. The sequencing input was naive CD4+ T cells from PBMCs. Subset given: CD45RA+ positively selected. The receptors originated from a man aged 18 to 30 in good health. Some clones in this sample may be carry-over from other donors' samples.

This sequence joins TRBV19 and TRBJ2-6; 12 bases fit TRBD1. V was clipped by 5 bases and J by 3 bases; unmatched bases: 11. CDR3 length: 19 amino acids. Germline values: CDR1 LNHDA, CDR2 SQIVND (reference sequence). This chain's CDR3 is CASSSPGTGGLFGANVLTF. CDR3 nucleotides: TGTGCCAGTAGTTCGCCCGGGACAGGGGGCCTGTTTGGGGCCAACGTCCTGACTTTC.

The rearrangement uses TRBV28 and TRBJ2-7; 8 positions match TRBD1. V lost 6 bases, J lost 7 bases, and 14 bases stayed unmatched. Germline assignment: CDR1 MDHEN and CDR2 SYDVKM. The CDR3 loop spans 15 amino acids. The CDR3 sequence: CASRTRTGKSGEQYF. CDR3 nucleotides: TGTGCCAGCAGGACCCGGACAGGGAAGTCTGGGGAGCAGTACTTC. Full variable domain (missing parts from reference TRBV28 and TRBJ2-7): DVKVTQSSRYLVKRTGEKVFLECVQDMDHENMFWYRQDPGLGLRLIYFSYDVKMKEKGDIPEGYSVSREKKERFSLILESASTNQTSMYLCASRTRTGKSGEQYFGPGTRLTVT.

The chain combines TRBV28 with TRBJ1-5, with 10 bases that match TRBD1. J lost 5 bases, V lost 5 bases, and 12 bases had no gene match. The CDR3 has 17 residues. Germline values: CDR1 MDHEN, CDR2 SYDVKM. This CDR3 reads CASSPTPGQGSDQPQHF. The DNA of the CDR3 is TGTGCCAGCAGTCCTACACCGGGACAGGGGAGCGATCAGCCCCAGCATTTT. The variable domain in full, completed from reference TRBV28 and TRBJ1-5, reads DVKVTQSSRYLVKRTGEKVFLECVQDMDHENMFWYRQDPGLGLRLIYFSYDVKMKEKGDIPEGYSVSREKKERFSLILESASTNQTSMYLCASSPTPGQGSDQPQHFGDGTRLSIL.

The chain employs TRBV18 and TRBJ1-1; maybe TRBD1 (5 bases). CDR1 is KGHSH and CDR2 is LQKENI in the germline V gene. This CDR3 is 14 amino acids long. V was clipped by 4 bases and J by 4 bases, with 13 bases between them. The chain's CDR3 is CASSLGDSVTEAFF. The DNA for the CDR3 is TGTGCCAGCTCACTGGGGGATTCTGTCACTGAAGCTTTCTTT.

The chain uses TRBV7-2 and TRBJ1-4; 10 nucleotides match TRBD1. CDR3 length: 16 residues. The V segment lost 5 bases and the J segment 8 bases; nucleotides outside the gene matches: 11. CDR1 and CDR2 (germline): SGHTA, FQGNSA. The CDR3 here is CASSPYPGQGGEKLFF. The CDR3 nucleotides read TGTGCCAGCAGCCCCTATCCAGGACAGGGGGGGGAAAAACTGTTTTTT. The full variable domain, its missing parts supplied by reference TRBV7-2 and TRBJ1-4, is GAGVSQSPSNKVTEKGKDVELRCDPISGHTALYWYRQSLGQGLEFLIYFQGNSAPDKSGLPSDRFSAERTGGSVSTLTIQRTQQEDSAVYLCASSPYPGQGGEKLFFGSGTQLSVL.